This T cell receptor beta chain was captured by sequencing in a study of shared clonotypes between healthy human individuals (dated by TCRdb to about 2020). The study in broad terms: The cohort comprised two women and a few men aged 18 to 49 years. Each donor's leukapheresis produced roughly between roughly 0.85 and 10 billion PBMCs. For each donor, three plates each were used for CD4 naive and CD4 memory, two plates were used for CD8 naive, and one plate was used for CD8 memory. To increase sequencing depth and limit assay-specific biases, TCR repertoire library preparation and sequencing were carried out by different laboratories using diverse techniques. The study deeply sequenced blood TCR repertoires of five healthy adults to estimate repertoire size and the extent of clonotype sharing between individuals. Study-wide conclusions, independent of this receptor: Even with the large sequencing depth, rarefaction of the sorted-subset datasets indicated that sequencing was incomplete. Based on pairwise subsampling, the degree of clonotype sharing among donors was expected to be affected by sequencing depth. Compared with non-shared clonotypes, clonotypes shared by all four sorted-subset donors had higher generation probabilities. Naive subsets generally had larger estimated clonotype richness than memory subsets did. The small number of donors limited the genetic and exposure-history diversity represented. Sampling was restricted to blood, and TCR repertoires in tissue are likely to differ from TCR repertoires in blood. About 4.5% of naive CD4, 3.5% of naive CD8, about 2.1% of memory CD4, and approximately 0.4% of memory CD8 clonotypes were shared across a few donors.

Using the deep immunoSEQ assay, multiplex PCR amplified TCR CDR3 regions from genomic DNA. Extracted genomic DNA from each cell subset was distributed evenly across all wells of several immunoSEQ 96-well plates, and each plate was treated as a replicate. Each replicate PCR for sorted subsets received about 0.2 ug genomic DNA, equal to roughly 33,000 T cell genomes. Purified libraries were quantified with a Qubit 3.0 fluorometer, sized on a Bioanalyzer 2100, and re-quantified with the KAPA Library Quantification kit. Every immunoSEQ 96-well plate was sequenced on a dedicated single-read 150-cycle Illumina NextSeq 550 flow cell. The original methods were these. Because only junctional sequences without quality scores were contained in the immunoSEQ output, filtering matching that applied to full-length reads could not be performed. Sequences were annotated with PyIR, a Python wrapper for IgBLAST v1.9, and V/J genes and CDR3 were assigned using IMGT germline references. Reads were filtered out if the reads had weak V/J assignments (E-value above 1e-6), no CDR3, stop codons, out-of-frame junctions, or ambiguous translated residues. V3J clonotypes were defined by identical inferred V gene, J gene, and CDR3 amino acid sequence. To compute the percentage overlap between repertoires, the number of shared unique clonotypes was divided by the size of the smaller repertoire. Repertoire richness was assessed with RTK rarefaction, the Chao1 estimator, and Recon v2.1 estimates of unobserved clonotypes. For all TCRbeta clonotypes obtained by the gDNA method from a few donors, generation probabilities were computed with OLGA. Sourced from immuneACCESS, this table was stored by TCRdb with only in-frame sequences that have V and J called. A share of the clones is absent; for the studies checked, an unresolved V gene accounts for under half, and the remainder has no known explanation. That table gives V, J and clone size, and the DNA gave D and trimming. Recorded for this sample are under 2.5 million clones; 85% to 95% of them occurred a single time. 0.37% of the sample is held by the ten biggest clonotypes.

About this clone itself: Its antigen remains undetermined. Base qualities are not provided; no much larger clone lies one nucleotide away.

Donors were healthy HIV-negative adults with no recently reported acute infections or vaccinations. Only Caucasian adults living in Nashville, Tennessee, USA were represented among the donors. CD4+ T cells were enriched by magnetic negative selection; naive cells were then positively selected on CD45RA, and the negative fraction formed the memory subset. Blood was collected by leukapheresis, and PBMCs were isolated by Ficoll-Histopaque density gradient centrifugation and then cryopreserved in liquid nitrogen vapor phase. Analytical flow cytometry was used to check the purity and quantity of every magnetically sorted T cell population. Genomic DNA was isolated from every sorted fraction and measured by UV absorbance on a Nanodrop 2000c. From the cysteine through the phenylalanine, the CDR3 covers 14 amino acids. Only CDR3 DNA remains: 42 bases, in frame from the first base. V is pared back by 1 base and J by 6 bases, with 11 bases lying between the germline termini. For CDR1 and CDR2, the germline V gene lists SGHDT and YYEEEE.

Specimen: naive CD4+ T cells from PBMCs. Reading the label with the study, this specimen's cell subset or site is: CD45RA+ positively selected. The source of this sequence is a man between 18 and 35 years old in good health. Some clones in this sample may be carry-over from other donors' samples. This chain joins TRBV5-6 to TRBJ1-5; 6 matching bases give a weak D call of TRBD1. CDR3 region: CASSLQGRRQPQHF. At the DNA level, the sequence is TGTGCCAGCAGCTTGCAGGGGCGGCGTCAGCCCCAGCATTTT. The entire variable domain, with the stretches around the CDR3 drawn from the reference TRBV5-6 and TRBJ1-5 proteins, is DAGVTQSPTHLIKTRGQQVTLRCSPKSGHDTVSWYQQALGQGPQFIFQYYEEEERQRGNFPDRFSGHQFPNYSSELNVNALLLGDSALYLCASSLQGRRQPQHFGDGTRLSIL.